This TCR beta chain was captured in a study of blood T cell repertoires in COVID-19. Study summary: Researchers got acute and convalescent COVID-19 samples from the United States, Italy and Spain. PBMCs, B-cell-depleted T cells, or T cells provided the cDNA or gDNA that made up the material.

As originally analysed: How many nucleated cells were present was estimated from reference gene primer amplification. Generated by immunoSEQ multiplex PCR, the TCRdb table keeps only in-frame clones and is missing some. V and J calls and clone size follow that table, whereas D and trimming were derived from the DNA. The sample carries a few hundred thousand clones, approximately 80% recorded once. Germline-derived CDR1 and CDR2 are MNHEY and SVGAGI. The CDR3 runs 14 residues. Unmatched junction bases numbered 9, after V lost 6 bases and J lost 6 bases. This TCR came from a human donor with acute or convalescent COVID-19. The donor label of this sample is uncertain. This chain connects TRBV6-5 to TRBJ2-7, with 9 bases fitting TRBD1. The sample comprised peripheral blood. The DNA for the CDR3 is TGTGCCAGCAGATGGGACAGGGTCGGTCTCGAGCAGTACTTC. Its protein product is CASRWDRVGLEQYF.